This T cell receptor (beta chain) was captured in a study of blood T cell repertoires in COVID-19. This clone has a single count. In the authors' workflow: Estimates of nucleated cell counts were drawn from the amplification of reference gene primers. Assay: immunoSEQ multiplex PCR; the TCRdb copy retains only in-frame clones and omits some. That table is the source of V, J and clone size, and D and trimming were worked out from the DNA. The sample consists of 50,000 to 80,000 clones, 75% to 95% of them appearing once. Sequenced: peripheral blood. The TCR was taken from a woman older than 75 with active COVID-19.

Here the CDR3 reads CASNIGTRHEQYF. The CDR3 DNA reads TGTGCCAGCAACATCGGGACTCGCCACGAGCAGTACTTC. The rearrangement uses TRBV2 and TRBJ2-7; D possibly corresponds to TRBD2 (6 bases). Germline CDR1 SNHLY, CDR2 FYNNEI. The CDR3 consists of 13 residues. Between the trimmed V and J ends, which lost 7 bases and 5 bases, there was a span of 15 bases.